This T cell receptor (beta chain) was profiled in a study of T cell clones after liver transplantation. Across the whole study: TCRbeta sequencing after a pre-transplant mixed lymphocyte reaction identified graft-donor-reactive clones, later tracked in post-transplant blood. Samples came pre-transplant, pre-randomization before withdrawal, and post-randomization after withdrawal ended.

V gave up 2 bases and J gave up 8 bases, with 21 bases separating them. Germline CDR1 is KGHSH and CDR2 is LQKENI. The CDR3 spans 16 residues. Profiling relied on immunoSEQ multiplex PCR, and the TCRdb table lists in-frame clones only, not all of them. The profile shows over 90,000 clones, about 86% of them singletons. The sample in question was CD4+ T cells from blood, obtained approximately 43 months after liver transplant. The clonotype was recovered from a human patient who received a liver transplant. Some T cells may be the graft donor's. This chain joins TRBV18 and TRBJ1-2; D unclear. The CDR3 DNA is TGTGCCAGCTCACCAGGGATCGGATCAGGCGGGGAAGGCTACACCTTC. Its protein product is CASSPGIGSGGEGYTF.